Listed here are 20 T cell receptor beta chains from one sample, sequenced in a study of blood T cell repertoires in COVID-19. Profiling relied on immunoSEQ multiplex PCR, and the TCRdb table lists in-frame clones only, not all of them. The sample comprises a few hundred thousand clones, about 83% of which are singletons, and 12% rests with the top ten. Sequenced material: peripheral blood. The source is a man at least 80 years old with acute or convalescent COVID-19.

The rearrangement uses TRBV5-8 and TRBJ1-5, with D uncertain. This CDR3 has 15 residues. Trimming left V 0 bases short and J 2 bases short, with 9 bases between. CDR1 SGHTS and CDR2 YDEGEE come from the germline V gene. CDR3 residues: CASSLAQLGNQPQHF. In nucleotides, the CDR3 is TGTGCCAGCAGCTTGGCCCAGTTGGGCAATCAGCCCCAGCATTTT.

The chain combines TRBV5-1 with TRBJ2-1; 11 bases fit TRBD2. Germline CDR1 SGHRS, CDR2 YFSETQ. The CDR3 has 15 amino acids. V was pared by 0 bases and J by 7 bases, with 3 bases of the junction left unmatched. This CDR3 reads CASSLGGLAGNEQFF. CDR3 coding DNA: TGCGCCAGCAGCTTGGGTGGACTAGCGGGTAATGAGCAGTTCTTC.

The chain is built from TRBV19 and TRBJ2-7; 8 bases are a match to TRBD2. V was clipped by 3 bases and J by 0 bases; unmatched bases: 10. This CDR3 is 17 amino acids long. Germline values: CDR1 LNHDA, CDR2 SQIVND (reference sequence). CDR3 sequence: CASSIGVAGTFSYEQYF. The CDR3 coding sequence is TGTGCCAGTAGTATTGGGGTAGCGGGAACATTCTCCTACGAGCAGTACTTC.

The V call is TRBV4-1, the J call TRBJ2-2; 7 bases map to TRBD2. The V gene's germline CDR1 is MGHRA and CDR2 YSYEKL. The CDR3 totals 15 residues. The J segment lost 4 bases and the V segment lost 6 bases, leaving 8 bases of the junction unmatched. The CDR3 region has the DNA TGCGCCAGCAGGGTCGGGGGGAGCAGCACCGGGGAGCTGTTTTTT. Protein: CASRVGGSSTGELFF.

V and J are TRBV11-3 and TRBJ2-3, with 7 bases identical to TRBD1. This CDR3 has 13 residues. V lost 1 base, J lost 5 bases, and 0 bases stayed unmatched. Germline CDR1 reads SGHNT; CDR2 reads YENEEA. CDR3 amino acids: CASSLAGGDTQYF. CDR3 DNA: TGTGCCAGCAGCTTAGCAGGGGGAGATACGCAGTATTTT.

The gene calls are TRBV15 and TRBJ1-1; D ambiguous. Germline CDR1 LNHNV, CDR2 YYDKDF (reference sequence). The CDR3 runs to 15 residues. V dropped 3 bases and J dropped 0 bases, with 11 bases sitting between them. CDR3 residues: CATSSDYTVNTEAFF. DNA of the CDR3: TGTGCCACCAGCAGCGACTACACGGTGAACACTGAAGCTTTCTTT.

The chain recombines TRBV19 with TRBJ1-6; 9 bases agree with TRBD1. The germline V gene has CDR1 LNHDA and CDR2 SQIVND (reference sequence). J lost 7 bases, V lost 5 bases, and 6 bases had no gene match. The CDR3 sequence is 15 residues long. The DNA of the CDR3 is TGTGCCAGTAGTTCCCCCGGGACAGGGAATTCACCCCTCCACTTT. It is translated as CASSSPGTGNSPLHF.

V gene TRBV28 combines with J gene TRBJ2-7; TRBD2 is a possible D gene (5 bases). Per germline, CDR1 MDHEN and CDR2 SYDVKM. Trimming took 3 bases from V and 4 from J, leaving 19 bases between them. This CDR3 is built from 16 residues. The CDR3 here is CASSLGAVPMIYEQYF. The CDR3 DNA follows: TGTGCCAGCAGTTTGGGAGCGGTGCCGATGATTTACGAGCAGTACTTC.

This clone was detected only a few times. The rearrangement uses TRBV29-1 and TRBJ1-1, with D possibly TRBD1 on 6 matching bases. The CDR3 loop spans 13 amino acids. Germline assignment: CDR1 SQVTM and CDR2 ANQGSEA. Trimming left V 7 bases short and J 5 bases short, with 17 bases between. CDR3 DNA sequence: TGCAGCGCCCAGGGGCAGGGAAGAACTGAAGCTTTCTTT. As protein: CSAQGQGRTEAFF.

The CDR3 nucleotides are TGTGCCAGCAGCCCCCGGGACAGGGACGGAGGCTACACCTTC. Translating gives CASSPRDRDGGYTF. The chain couples TRBV3-1 (or the pseudogene TRBV3-2) to TRBJ1-2; 9 nucleotides line up with TRBD1. Looked up from germline, CDR1 is LGHDT and CDR2 is YNNKEL (reference sequence). This CDR3 comprises 14 residues. The V and J ends lost 4 bases and 8 bases, in that order; junction bases with no gene match: 8.

The chain uses TRBV11-2 and TRBJ2-7; D gene uncertain. Germline V gene lookup returns CDR1 SGHAT and CDR2 FQNNGV. CDR3 length: 14 residues. Trimming removed 4 bases from V and 0 bases from J, with 10 bases in between. This CDR3 is CASSSLSRSYEQYF. The CDR3 nucleotides read TGTGCCAGCAGCTCCTTATCGCGCTCCTACGAGCAGTACTTC.

The chain combines TRBV5-6 with TRBJ1-2, with D tentatively TRBD1 (5 bases). The CDR3 is 14 residues long. V lost 1 base to trimming and J lost 3 bases, with 10 bases between them. From germline, CDR1 is SGHDT and CDR2 YYEEEE. The CDR3 sequence: CASSLRQNYYGYTF. DNA for the CDR3: TGTGCCAGCAGCTTGAGACAGAACTACTATGGCTACACCTTC.

The chain couples TRBV6-5 to TRBJ1-5; 10 nucleotides match TRBD1. This CDR3 is built from 14 residues. Per germline, CDR1 MNHEY and CDR2 SVGAGI. V dropped 6 bases and J dropped 6; count of bases not matched to a gene: 5. The CDR3, as DNA: TGTGCCAGCAGACCGACAGGGGGCCTTCAGCCCCAGCATTTT. This translates into CASRPTGGLQPQHF.

The chain has TRBV21-1 and TRBJ1-4; TRBD1 was called by the table and not checked on the DNA. TRBV21-1 is assigned pseudogene status. The CDR3 is 17 residues long. In DNA, the CDR3 is TGTGCCAGCAGCAAAGGGAATCAGGAGGGGGCGCATGAAAAACTGTTTTTT. Translated: CASSKGNQEGAHEKLFF.

The chain links TRBV7-6 to TRBJ1-5, with D perhaps TRBD1 (5 bases). V lost 2 bases to trimming and J lost 4 bases, with 18 bases between them. Germline CDR1 SGHVS, CDR2 FNYEAQ. This CDR3 is 17 amino acids long. Written as DNA, the CDR3 is TGTGCCAGCAGCTTATCCCCAGGGTGGGGGGGAAATCAGCCCCAGCATTTT. It is translated as CASSLSPGWGGNQPQHF. The full variable domain, in which reference TRBV7-6 and TRBJ1-5 provide the parts outside the CDR3, is GAGVSQSPRYKVTKRGQDVALRCDPISGHVSLYWYRQALGQGPEFLTYFNYEAQQDKSGLPNDRFSAERPEGSISTLTIQRTEQRDSAMYRCASSLSPGWGGNQPQHFGDGTRLSIL.

This clone showed up just a few times. The V call is TRBV27, the J call TRBJ1-5; maybe TRBD1 (5 bases). The CDR3 extends over 15 amino acids. V was clipped by 2 bases and J by 6 bases, with 14 bases between them. From germline, CDR1 is MNHEY and CDR2 SMNVEV (reference sequence). CDR3 sequence (DNA): TGTGCCAGCAGTTTAATCGGGGGAATAAGTCAGCCCCAGCATTTT. It codes for CASSLIGGISQPQHF.

The gene calls are TRBV7-9 and TRBJ1-1; 8 nucleotides agree with TRBD1. The V gene end was trimmed by 6 bases and the J gene end by 4 bases; junction bases not matched to a gene: 4. Germline V lookup: CDR1 SEHNR, CDR2 FQNEAQ (reference sequence). This CDR3 has 13 amino acids. CDR3: CASRPTGATEAFF. The CDR3 DNA sequence: TGTGCCAGCAGGCCGACAGGGGCCACTGAAGCTTTCTTT.

Notes on this clone: The same CDR3 can be traced to other DNA sequences in this sample. The chain joins TRBV2 to TRBJ1-3, with TRBD1 matching over 7 bases. Germline loops: CDR1 SNHLY, CDR2 FYNNEI. The CDR3 runs to 13 residues. V lost 5 bases, J lost 3 bases, and 1 base stayed unmatched. The CDR3 DNA reads TGTGCCAGCAGTCGGGACAGTGGAAACACCATATATTTT. This sequence encodes CASSRDSGNTIYF.

The rearrangement joins TRBV28 to TRBJ1-4; 7 bases map to TRBD1. This CDR3 is built from 15 residues. V shed 5 bases, J shed 7 bases, and the junction held 10 bases outside the gene matches. Looked up from germline, CDR1 is MDHEN and CDR2 is SYDVKM. The CDR3 reads CASSPRQGSGEKLFF. As DNA, the CDR3 is TGTGCCAGCAGTCCCCGACAGGGTAGCGGTGAAAAACTGTTTTTT. The full variable domain, its missing parts supplied by reference TRBV28 and TRBJ1-4, is DVKVTQSSRYLVKRTGEKVFLECVQDMDHENMFWYRQDPGLGLRLIYFSYDVKMKEKGDIPEGYSVSREKKERFSLILESASTNQTSMYLCASSPRQGSGEKLFFGSGTQLSVL.

The chain combines TRBV29-1 with TRBJ1-5; no definite D call. This CDR3 has 14 amino acids. Trimming took 6 bases from V and 0 from J, leaving 12 bases between them. Germline assignment: CDR1 SQVTM and CDR2 ANQGSEA. The CDR3 sequence is CSVATDYSNQPQHF. As DNA, the CDR3 is TGCAGCGTGGCAACAGATTATAGCAATCAGCCCCAGCATTTT.